The clone carrying this T cell receptor beta chain appeared many times. The V gene's germline CDR1 is SQVTM and CDR2 ANQGSEA. The CDR3 is 13 amino acids. Trimming took 7 bases from V and 5 from J, leaving 17 bases between them. The sample belongs to a study of T-cell reconstitution after alpha-beta-depleted transplantation in children. Unique molecular identifiers tagged the TCRbeta library. TCRdb recomputed calls from the PCR reads with MiXCR, one row per CDR3 protein. The repertoire holds approximately 15,000 distinct CDR3 sequences, roughly 7.8% seen once, with about 38% in the top ten. The chain couples TRBV29-1 to TRBJ1-1; no clear D gene. This TCR derives from a boy less than two years old who had a stem cell transplant for Wiskott-Aldrich syndrome, so the T cells may come from the graft donor. This material consisted of PBMCs, mostly from graft donor cells, taken 60 days after TCRalphabeta/CD19-depleted stem cell transplant. The chain's CDR3 is CSAREGGRTEAFF. Here the CDR3 DNA reads TGCAGCGCCCGGGAGGGAGGAAGGACTGAAGCTTTCTTT.